This TCR beta chain appears in the sequencing data of a study of T-cell reconstitution after alpha-beta-depleted transplantation in children. The table lists this clonotype with many counts. J gave up 0 bases and V 5 bases, and 0 bases lay outside the gene matches. The CDR3 loop spans 14 amino acids. Unique molecular identifiers featured in how the TCRbeta library was prepared. TCRdb fed the PCR reads into MiXCR, producing one record per CDR3 protein. There are under 140,000 distinct CDR3 sequences in the sample; approximately 10% occur only once, and 6.5% to 9.5% lies in the top ten. The chain links TRBV12-3 or TRBV12-4 to TRBJ2-1, with 8 bases lining up with TRBD2. The sample was PBMCs from the stem cell graft donor, taken from the stem cell graft. This receptor was taken from a human donor who donated a stem cell graft to a child with acute lymphoblastic leukemia. CDR3 residues: CASSRGGSYNEQFF. The CDR3 coding sequence is TGTGCCAGCAGTCGGGGGGGCTCCTACAATGAGCAGTTCTTC.